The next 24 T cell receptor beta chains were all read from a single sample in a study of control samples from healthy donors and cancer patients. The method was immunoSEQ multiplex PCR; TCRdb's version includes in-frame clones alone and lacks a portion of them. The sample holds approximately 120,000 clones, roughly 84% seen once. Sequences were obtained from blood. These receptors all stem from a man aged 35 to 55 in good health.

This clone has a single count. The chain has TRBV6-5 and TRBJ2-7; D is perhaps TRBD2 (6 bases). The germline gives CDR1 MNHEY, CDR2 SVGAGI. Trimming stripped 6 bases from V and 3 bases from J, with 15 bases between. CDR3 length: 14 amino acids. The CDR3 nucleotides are TGTGCCAGCAGAGAGAGGTGGCGGGACTACGAGCAGTACTTC. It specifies CASRERWRDYEQYF.

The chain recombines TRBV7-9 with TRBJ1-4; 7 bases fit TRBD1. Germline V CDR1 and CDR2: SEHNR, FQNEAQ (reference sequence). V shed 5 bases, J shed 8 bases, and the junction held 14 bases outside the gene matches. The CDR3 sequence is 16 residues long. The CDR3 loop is CASSGRQGYNREKLFF. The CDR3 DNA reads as TGTGCCAGCAGCGGGAGACAGGGATATAATCGGGAAAAACTGTTTTTT.

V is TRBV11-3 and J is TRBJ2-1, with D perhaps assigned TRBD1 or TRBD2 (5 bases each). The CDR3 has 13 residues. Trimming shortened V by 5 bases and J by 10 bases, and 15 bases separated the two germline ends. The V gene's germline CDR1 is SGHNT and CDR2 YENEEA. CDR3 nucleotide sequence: TGTGCCAGCAGCCGGGACCCTCGGCACGAGCAGTTCTTC. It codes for CASSRDPRHEQFF.

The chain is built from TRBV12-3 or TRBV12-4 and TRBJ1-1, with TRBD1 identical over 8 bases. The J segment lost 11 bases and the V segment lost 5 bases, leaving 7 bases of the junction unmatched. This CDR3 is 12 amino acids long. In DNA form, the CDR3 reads TGTGCCAGCAGTATAGGACAGGGCGGCGCTTTCTTT. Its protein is CASSIGQGGAFF.

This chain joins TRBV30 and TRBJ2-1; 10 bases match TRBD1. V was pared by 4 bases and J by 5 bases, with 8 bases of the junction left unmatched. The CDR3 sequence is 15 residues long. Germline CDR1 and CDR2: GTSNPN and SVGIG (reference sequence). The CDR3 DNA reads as TGTGCCTGGACCCGTCCCGGGACAGGGGACAATGAGCAGTTCTTC. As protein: CAWTRPGTGDNEQFF.

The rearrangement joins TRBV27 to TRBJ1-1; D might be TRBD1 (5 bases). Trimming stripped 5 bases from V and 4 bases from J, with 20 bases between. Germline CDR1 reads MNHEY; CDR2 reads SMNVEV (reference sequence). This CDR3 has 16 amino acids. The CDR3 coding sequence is TGTGCCAGCAGTCCACGGACCTCAGGGAGTACCACTGAAGCTTTCTTT. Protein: CASSPRTSGSTTEAFF.

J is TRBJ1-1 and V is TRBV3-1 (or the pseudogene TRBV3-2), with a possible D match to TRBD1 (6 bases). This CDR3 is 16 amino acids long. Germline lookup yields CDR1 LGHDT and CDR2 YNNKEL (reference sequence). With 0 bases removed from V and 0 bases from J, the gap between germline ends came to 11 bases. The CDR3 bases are TGTGCCAGCAGCCAAGATGTTGGGACAATGAACACTGAAGCTTTCTTT. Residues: CASSQDVGTMNTEAFF.

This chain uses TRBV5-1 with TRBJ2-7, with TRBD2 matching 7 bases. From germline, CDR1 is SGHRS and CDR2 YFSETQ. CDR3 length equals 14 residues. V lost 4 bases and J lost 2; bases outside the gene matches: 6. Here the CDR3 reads CASSPGGLAYEQYF. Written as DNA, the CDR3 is TGCGCCAGCAGCCCGGGAGGCCTTGCCTACGAGCAGTACTTC.

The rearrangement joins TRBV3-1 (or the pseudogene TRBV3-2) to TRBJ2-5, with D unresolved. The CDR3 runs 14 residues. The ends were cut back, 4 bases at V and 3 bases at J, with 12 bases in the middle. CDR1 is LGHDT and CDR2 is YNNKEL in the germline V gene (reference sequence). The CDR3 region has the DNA TGTGCCAGCAGCCTACATCTCATAAAAGAGACCCAGTACTTC. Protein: CASSLHLIKETQYF.

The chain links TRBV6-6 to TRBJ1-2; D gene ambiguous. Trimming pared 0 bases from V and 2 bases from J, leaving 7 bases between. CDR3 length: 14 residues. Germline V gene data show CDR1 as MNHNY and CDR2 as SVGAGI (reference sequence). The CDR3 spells CASSYSGRNYGYTF. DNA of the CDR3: TGTGCCAGCAGTTACTCGGGCAGAAACTATGGCTACACCTTC.

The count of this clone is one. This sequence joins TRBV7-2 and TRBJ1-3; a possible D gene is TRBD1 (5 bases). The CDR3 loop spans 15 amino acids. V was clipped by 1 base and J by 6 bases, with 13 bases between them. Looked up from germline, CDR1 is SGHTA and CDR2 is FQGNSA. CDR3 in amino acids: CASSLGRVGENTIYF. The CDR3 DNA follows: TGTGCCAGCAGCTTAGGCAGGGTGGGCGAAAACACCATATATTTT.

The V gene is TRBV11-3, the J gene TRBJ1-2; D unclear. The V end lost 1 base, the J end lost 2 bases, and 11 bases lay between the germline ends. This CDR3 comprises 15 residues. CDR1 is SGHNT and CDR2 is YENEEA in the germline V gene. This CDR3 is CASSLGPAVNYGYTF. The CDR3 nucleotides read TGTGCCAGCAGCTTAGGACCGGCGGTAAACTATGGCTACACCTTC. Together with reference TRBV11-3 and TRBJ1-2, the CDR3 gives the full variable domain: EAGVVQSPRYKIIEKKQPVAFWCNPISGHNTLYWYLQNLGQGPELLIRYENEEAVDDSQLPKDRFSAERLKGVDSTLKIQPAELGDSAVYLCASSLGPAVNYGYTFGSGTRLTVV.

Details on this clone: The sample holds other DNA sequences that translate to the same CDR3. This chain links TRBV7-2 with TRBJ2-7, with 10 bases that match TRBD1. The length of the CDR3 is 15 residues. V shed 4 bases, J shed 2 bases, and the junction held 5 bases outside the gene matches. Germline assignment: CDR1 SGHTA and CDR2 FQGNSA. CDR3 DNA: TGTGCCAGCAGCTCCCCGGGACAGGGGCCCTACGAGCAGTACTTC. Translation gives CASSSPGQGPYEQYF.

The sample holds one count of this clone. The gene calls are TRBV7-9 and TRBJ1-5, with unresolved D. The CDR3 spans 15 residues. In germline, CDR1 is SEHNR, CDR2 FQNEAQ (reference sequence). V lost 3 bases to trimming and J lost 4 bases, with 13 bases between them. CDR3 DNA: TGTGCCAGCAGCTTGGCCGCAGGTTTTAATCAGCCCCAGCATTTT. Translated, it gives CASSLAAGFNQPQHF.

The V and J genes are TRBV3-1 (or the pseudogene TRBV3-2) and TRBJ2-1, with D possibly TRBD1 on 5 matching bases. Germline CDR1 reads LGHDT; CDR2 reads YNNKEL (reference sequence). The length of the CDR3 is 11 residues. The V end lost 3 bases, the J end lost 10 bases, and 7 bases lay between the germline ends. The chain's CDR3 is CASSQGPEQFF. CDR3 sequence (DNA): TGTGCCAGCAGCCAGGGGCCCGAGCAGTTCTTC.

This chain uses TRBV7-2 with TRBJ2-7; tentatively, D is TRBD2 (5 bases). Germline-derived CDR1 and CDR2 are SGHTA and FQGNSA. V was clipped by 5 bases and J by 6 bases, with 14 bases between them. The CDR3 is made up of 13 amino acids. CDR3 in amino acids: CASSDYLVREQYF. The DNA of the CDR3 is TGTGCCAGCAGCGACTACCTCGTGCGCGAGCAGTACTTC.

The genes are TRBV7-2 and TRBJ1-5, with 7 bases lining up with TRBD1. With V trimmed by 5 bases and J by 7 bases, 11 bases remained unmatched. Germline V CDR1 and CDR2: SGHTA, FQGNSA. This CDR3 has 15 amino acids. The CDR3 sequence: CASSPHASGGQPQHF. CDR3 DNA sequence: TGTGCCAGCAGCCCGCACGCCTCAGGGGGACAGCCCCAGCATTTT.

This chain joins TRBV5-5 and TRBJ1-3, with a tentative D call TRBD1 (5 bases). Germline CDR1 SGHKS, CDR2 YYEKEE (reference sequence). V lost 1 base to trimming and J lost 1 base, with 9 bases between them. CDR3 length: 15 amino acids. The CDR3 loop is CASSLLAGSGNTIYF. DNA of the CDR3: TGTGCCAGCAGCTTGTTGGCAGGGTCTGGAAACACCATATATTTT.

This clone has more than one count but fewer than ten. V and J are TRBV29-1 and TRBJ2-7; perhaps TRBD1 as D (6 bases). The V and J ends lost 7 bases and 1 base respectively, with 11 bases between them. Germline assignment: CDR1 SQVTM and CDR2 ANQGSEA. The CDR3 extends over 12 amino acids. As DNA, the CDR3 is TGCAGCGCCAGAGGGGGTTCCTACGAGCAGTACTTC. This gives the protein CSARGGSYEQYF.

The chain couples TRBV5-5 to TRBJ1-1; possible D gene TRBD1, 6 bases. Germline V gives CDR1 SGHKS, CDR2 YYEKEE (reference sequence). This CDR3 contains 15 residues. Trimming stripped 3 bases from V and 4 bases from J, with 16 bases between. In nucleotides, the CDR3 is TGTGCCAGCAGCTGGATCCAGGGGAGAGGCACTGAAGCTTTCTTT. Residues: CASSWIQGRGTEAFF.

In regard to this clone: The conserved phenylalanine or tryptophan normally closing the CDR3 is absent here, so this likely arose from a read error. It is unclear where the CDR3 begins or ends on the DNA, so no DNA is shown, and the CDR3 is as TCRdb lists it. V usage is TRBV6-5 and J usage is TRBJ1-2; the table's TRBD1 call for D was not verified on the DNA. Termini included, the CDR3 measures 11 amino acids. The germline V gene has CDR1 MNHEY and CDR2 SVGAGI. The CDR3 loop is CASLGWTAERL.

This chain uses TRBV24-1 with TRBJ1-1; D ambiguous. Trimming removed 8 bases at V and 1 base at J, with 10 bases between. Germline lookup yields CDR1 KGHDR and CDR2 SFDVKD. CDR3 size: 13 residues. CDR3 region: CATTSQGNTEAFF. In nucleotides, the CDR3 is TGTGCCACCACTTCGCAAGGGAACACTGAAGCTTTCTTT.

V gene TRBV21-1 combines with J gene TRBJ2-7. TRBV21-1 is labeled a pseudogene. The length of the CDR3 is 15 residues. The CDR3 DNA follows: TGTGCCAGCAGCTCCATCGGCGGGGACAACTACGAGCAGTACTTC. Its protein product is CASSSIGGDNYEQYF.

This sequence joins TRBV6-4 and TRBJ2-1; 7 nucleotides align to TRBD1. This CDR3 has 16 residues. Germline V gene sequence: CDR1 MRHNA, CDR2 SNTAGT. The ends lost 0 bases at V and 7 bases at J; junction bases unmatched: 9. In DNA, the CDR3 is TGTGCCAGCAGTGACTCAAACAGGGGAACGGCGAATGAGCAGTTCTTC. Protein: CASSDSNRGTANEQFF.